The 25 T cell receptor beta chains listed next were all sequenced from one sample in a study of tumor-infiltrating lymphocytes in primary liver carcinoma. Between roughly 18 and 30 mg of unsorted bulk tissue served as the source from which RNA and DNA were co-extracted. From approximately 490 ng total RNA, TCR beta cDNA was generated with a primer in the constant region. Libraries for TCR beta were built through three nested multiplex PCR rounds, which together made up a slightly modified ARM-PCR procedure. The study ran its first two PCR rounds for about 11 cycles each, using TRBV1-TRBV30 forward primers and a C-beta reverse primer. One entry per CDR3 protein, called by TCRdb with MiXCR from the multiplex PCR reads. The data contain over 95,000 distinct CDR3 sequences, more than 65% of them singletons. Material for sequencing was liver tumor tissue from sampling region 5. The subset was: tumor region T5, tumor centre. The receptor source for this set is a woman aged 55-70 years with primary liver carcinoma and hepatitis B virus infection.

This chain uses TRBV12-3 or TRBV12-4 with TRBJ2-3; D might be TRBD2 (6 bases). V was shortened by 3 bases and J by 0 bases, with 13 bases between the two germline ends. The CDR3 runs to 16 residues. The CDR3 sequence is CASSFDAGMSTDTQYF. The CDR3, as DNA: TGTGCCAGCAGTTTCGACGCGGGAATGAGCACAGATACGCAGTATTTT.

This clonotype was found many times. The chain's CDR3 is CASSEVGGGTEAFF. The CDR3 DNA reads as TGTGCCAGCAGTGAAGTGGGGGGAGGGACTGAAGCTTTCTTT. The gene calls are TRBV6-1 and TRBJ1-1, with D possibly being TRBD1 (5 bases). Germline V CDR1 and CDR2: MNHNS, SASEGT. Trimming pared 1 base from V and 5 bases from J, leaving 11 bases between. The CDR3 has 14 amino acids.

On this clonotype itself: Mismatch with germline at one junction end may stem from a read error. The chain employs TRBV5-1 and TRBJ2-1, with 12 bases fitting TRBD2. Germline V gene sequence: CDR1 SGHRS, CDR2 YFSETQ. The CDR3 runs to 18 residues. This CDR3 is CARSLLLAGGSSNNEQFF. DNA of the CDR3: TGCGCCAGGAGCTTGTTGCTAGCGGGAGGGTCCAGCAACAATGAGCAGTTCTTC.

Comments on this clonotype: One end of the junction varies from germline; a read error may be responsible. This rearrangement joins TRBV2 to TRBJ2-1; 9 bases are a match to TRBD2. The germline CDR1 and CDR2 sequences are SNHLY and FYNNEI. The CDR3 runs to 15 residues. The CDR3 loop reads CASREGLARYNEQFF. DNA of the CDR3: TGTGCCAGCAGAGAAGGACTAGCGAGGTACAATGAGCAGTTCTTC.

Points on this clonotype: This likely comes from a read error, as the CDR3 has no conserved phenylalanine or tryptophan at its end. The rearrangement links TRBV13 to TRBJ1-2; D might be TRBD1 (5 bases). The V gene lost 5 bases and the J gene lost 4 bases, with 11 bases spanning the gap. Germline V lookup: CDR1 PRHDT, CDR2 FYEKMQ (reference sequence). This CDR3 is built from 13 residues. For the CDR3, the DNA is TGTGCCAGCAGCCCAAGGGACGGCTATGGCTACACCTTA. Translating it yields CASSPRDGYGYTL.

This clonotype has a count of ten or more. The CDR3 region has the DNA TGTGCCATCAGTGACCCGCTATATAATCAAGAGACCCAGTACTTC. It codes for CAISDPLYNQETQYF. The gene calls are TRBV10-3 and TRBJ2-5; D gene unclear. Germline values: CDR1 ENHRY, CDR2 SYGVKD. The CDR3 covers 15 residues. V was cut by 3 bases and J by 2 bases, with 13 bases left in between.

The chain has TRBV11-2 and TRBJ2-5; D may be TRBD2 (6 bases). Germline V gene sequence: CDR1 SGHAT, CDR2 FQNNGV. Trimming removed 8 bases at V and 4 bases at J, with 17 bases between. The CDR3 runs to 14 residues. The CDR3 loop is CASGGSSGAETQYF. The CDR3 DNA follows: TGTGCCAGCGGGGGGAGCTCCGGAGCAGAGACCCAGTACTTC.

The rearrangement uses TRBV11-2 and TRBJ2-3; D possibly corresponds to TRBD1 (6 bases). Germline V gene lookup returns CDR1 SGHAT and CDR2 FQNNGV. V was trimmed by 1 base and J by 5 bases, leaving 16 bases between them. The CDR3 has 16 residues. CDR3 coding DNA: TGTGCCAGCAGCTTAGCCGGACAGACGGTCATAGATACGCAGTATTTT. As protein: CASSLAGQTVIDTQYF.

As for this clonotype: One end of the junction is discordant with germline, which a read error may explain. CDR3 nucleotide sequence: TGCGCCATCAGCCAAGGAGCAGCGGGGGTTTACAATGAGCAGTTCTTC. Translating it yields CAISQGAAGVYNEQFF. The chain couples TRBV4-1 to TRBJ2-1, with 8 bases identical to TRBD2. This CDR3 has 16 residues. CDR1 and CDR2 from the germline V gene are MGHRA and YSYEKL.

This clonotype occurred once. The chain combines TRBV18 with TRBJ2-7, with 10 nucleotides matching TRBD2. Germline V CDR1 and CDR2: KGHSH, LQKENI. After removal of 4 bases from V and 9 bases from J, the junction contained 12 bases not matched to a gene. The CDR3 is 15 amino acids. The CDR3 spells CASSLAGGAGDVQYF. DNA of the CDR3: TGTGCCAGCTCACTAGCGGGAGGAGCCGGCGACGTGCAGTACTTC.

Turning to this clonotype: With a much larger clone just one base away, this may be a read error. It is likely a read error, because the conserved phenylalanine at the end of the CDR3 is missing. J is TRBJ1-1 and V is TRBV6-1, with D unresolved. This CDR3 has 13 residues. Trimming took off 2 bases at V and 0 bases at J, with 4 bases between the two ends. The germline gives CDR1 MNHNS, CDR2 SASEGT. The DNA for the CDR3 is TGTGCCAGCAGTGAATTTGTGAACACTGAAGCTTTCTCT. It specifies CASSEFVNTEAFS.

With respect to this clonotype: This may arise from a read error, as a much more abundant clone is one base away. The chain carries TRBV5-4 and TRBJ2-3, with 9 bases matching TRBD2. The CDR3 spans 17 residues. Germline CDR1 SGHNT, CDR2 YYREEE (reference sequence). CDR3 nucleotides: TGTGCCAGCAGCCCCACCTATGGCGGGACTAGCAAAGATACGCAGTATTTT. This encodes CASSPTYGGTSKDTQYF.

This clonotype turned up a few times. Its ends do not fully match the called genes, so a read error is possible. V gene TRBV11-3 combines with J gene TRBJ2-1; TRBD2 agrees at 13 bases. CDR3 length: 18 amino acids. The germline V gene has CDR1 SGHNT and CDR2 YENEEA. In DNA, the CDR3 is TGTGCCATCAGCTTAGATCAACTAGCGGGAGGGCCGGAGAGTGAGCAGTTCTTC. Protein: CAISLDQLAGGPESEQFF.

Points on this clonotype: This is likely a read error, given that the CDR3 carries no conserved phenylalanine or tryptophan at its end. The genes are TRBV4-2 and TRBJ2-1; the match to TRBD2 covers 8 bases. J was trimmed by 7 bases and V by 4 bases; bases with no gene match: 9. The CDR3 spans 15 residues. Germline V CDR1 and CDR2: LGHNA, YNFKEQ. CDR3 sequence (DNA): TGTGCCAGCAGCCTCCCGGGACTAGGGTATAATGAGCAGTTCATC. As protein: CASSLPGLGYNEQFI.

This clonotype was seen at least ten times. The CDR3 spells CASSLTRRWKAFF. The CDR3 DNA reads as TGTGCCAGCAGTCTTACACGGAGGTGGAAGGCTTTCTTT. V is TRBV28 and J is TRBJ1-1; D gene unclear. Trimming shortened V by 5 bases and J by 11 bases, and 18 bases separated the two germline ends. This CDR3 has 13 amino acids. Germline CDR1 reads MDHEN; CDR2 reads SYDVKM.

This clonotype was seen a single time. A read error may be the cause here, since a much bigger clone is one base away. The chain couples TRBV30 to TRBJ2-7; D unclear. CDR3 size: 13 residues. CDR1 is GTSNPN, CDR2 SVGIG, per germline (reference sequence). The V and J ends lost 4 bases and 2 bases respectively, with 12 bases between them. CDR3 DNA sequence: TGTGCCTGGACTTTACATACCACCTACGAGCAGTACTTC. Amino acid sequence: CAWTLHTTYEQYF.

With regard to this clonotype: A read error may produce the germline difference seen at one junction end. J is TRBJ2-2 and V is TRBV12-5; 7 positions match TRBD1. This CDR3 has 13 amino acids. Germline V gives CDR1 LGHNT, CDR2 FRNRAP. CDR3 nucleotide sequence: TGTGCTAGCCGGGGAGAGGGGGCCGGGGAGCTGTTCTTT. This translates into CASRGEGAGELFF. The entire variable domain, with the rest obtained from reference TRBV12-5 and TRBJ2-2, is as follows: DARVTQTPRHKVTEMGQEVTMRCQPILGHNTVFWYRQTMMQGLELLAYFRNRAPLDDSGMPKDRFSAEMPDATLATLKIQPSEPRDSAVYFCASRGEGAGELFFGEGSRLTVL.

This clonotype was detected ten times or more. The CDR3 sequence: CASSMNRGQDQPQHF. The CDR3 DNA follows: TGTGCCAGCAGTATGAACAGGGGGCAAGATCAGCCCCAGCATTTT. J is TRBJ1-5 and V is TRBV12-3 or TRBV12-4; 9 positions agree with TRBD1. The J segment lost 5 bases and the V segment lost 5 bases, leaving 7 bases of the junction unmatched. This CDR3 has 15 amino acids.

This clonotype has ten or more counts. The V call is TRBV12-3 or TRBV12-4, the J call TRBJ1-1; 9 nucleotides line up with TRBD1. This CDR3 comprises 15 residues. After removal of 5 bases from V and 4 bases from J, the junction contained 8 bases not matched to a gene. The CDR3 region is CASSPTGGLGTEAFF. Written as DNA, the CDR3 is TGTGCCAGCAGTCCGACAGGGGGTTTGGGCACTGAAGCTTTCTTT.

This chain joins TRBV7-8 and TRBJ2-7; 8 positions match TRBD2. Germline lookup yields CDR1 SGHVS and CDR2 FQNEAQ. The CDR3 is 14 amino acids. CDR3 sequence (DNA): TGTACCACCAGCTCCTGGACTAGCAGCTACGAGCAGTACTTC. This codes for CTTSSWTSSYEQYF. Drawing the rest from reference TRBV7-8 and TRBJ2-7, the complete variable domain is GAGVSQSPRYKVAKRGQDVALRCDPISGHVSLFWYQQALGQGPEFLTYFQNEAQLDKSGLPSDRFFAERPEGSVSTLKIQRTQQEDSAVYLCTTSSWTSSYEQYFGPGTRLTVT.

The rearrangement uses TRBV18 and TRBJ2-7, with TRBD2 identical over 12 bases. Germline V CDR1 and CDR2: KGHSH, LQKENI. V gave up 5 bases and J gave up 2 bases; unmatched junction bases: 13. This CDR3 region has 18 residues. CDR3 DNA sequence: TGTGCCAGCTCAACGGGACAGGCATCTAGCGGGAGGGCCTACGAGCAGTACTTC. Translation: CASSTGQASSGRAYEQYF.

CDR3 nucleotide sequence: TGTGCCGACAGCTTAACCCACGGACAGGGGTATAGGGGTGAGCAGTTCTTC. Translated, it gives CADSLTHGQGYRGEQFF. The chain combines TRBV11-2 with TRBJ2-1; 9 bases are shared with TRBD1. V shed 11 bases and J 9 bases; nucleotides not matched to a gene: 23. The CDR3 extends over 17 amino acids. Germline CDR1 and CDR2: SGHAT and FQNNGV.

This clonotype was seen a handful of times. A much larger clone differs from this one at a single base, so this may be a read error. V usage is TRBV4-2 and J usage is TRBJ2-1; D might be TRBD2 (6 bases). CDR1 and CDR2 (germline): LGHNA, YNFKEQ. The CDR3 has 16 residues. The CDR3 is CASSQDVGGGGNGQFF. The CDR3 coding sequence is TGTGCCAGCAGCCAAGATGTGGGAGGAGGAGGCAATGGGCAGTTCTTC.

Turning to this clonotype: A read error may explain this, as a much larger clone is one base away. The chain couples TRBV7-8 to TRBJ1-2; 7 bases align to TRBD1. This CDR3 has 13 amino acids. Germline CDR1 and CDR2: SGHVS and FQNEAQ. CDR3 sequence reads: CDSSSRTGSGYTF. CDR3 DNA: TGTGACAGCAGCTCTCGGACAGGCTCTGGCTACACCTTC.

The chain's CDR3 is CTGSYSLELGGINQPQHF. For the CDR3, the DNA is TGTACCGGCAGTTACTCGCTGGAACTCGGGGGGATCAATCAGCCCCAGCATTTT. J is TRBJ1-5 and V is TRBV6-6; the D gene is possibly TRBD1 (5 bases). CDR3 length equals 18 residues. Per the germline V gene, CDR1 is MNHNY and CDR2 is SVGAGI (reference sequence).